The 5 T cell receptor beta chains in this list originate from one sample, sequenced in a study of shared clonotypes between healthy human individuals. Profiled with immunoSEQ multiplex PCR; TCRdb holds only in-frame clones, not every one. The sample yields about 450,000 clones, roughly 85% seen once. Material: PBMCs. The receptors derive from a woman in her forties in good health. Some clones in this sample may be carry-over from other donors' samples.

The chain combines TRBV2 with TRBJ1-1, with 10 bases lining up with TRBD1. The CDR3 runs 16 residues. Trimming took 6 bases from V and 2 from J; bases not matched to a gene: 9. From germline, CDR1 is SNHLY and CDR2 FYNNEI. DNA of the CDR3: TGTGCCAGCAGGATAGGGACGACAGGGGGCAACACTGAAGCTTTCTTT. Translation: CASRIGTTGGNTEAFF. Based on the CDR3 plus reference TRBV2 and TRBJ1-1, the full variable domain is EPEVTQTPSHQVTQMGQEVILRCVPISNHLYFYWYRQILGQKVEFLVSFYNNEISEKSEIFDDQFSVERPDGSNFTLKIRSTKLEDSAMYFCASRIGTTGGNTEAFFGQGTRLTVV.

The chain joins TRBV5-5 to TRBJ2-7, with 7 bases fitting TRBD2. The germline V gene has CDR1 SGHKS and CDR2 YYEKEE (reference sequence). CDR3 length equals 13 residues. With V trimmed by 4 bases and J by 3 bases, 4 bases remained unmatched. The chain's CDR3 is CASSPGGGYEQYF. DNA of the CDR3: TGTGCCAGCAGCCCGGGGGGAGGCTACGAGCAGTACTTC.

This clone turned up a few times. The V gene is TRBV23-1, the J gene TRBJ1-1; D is uncertain. TRBV23-1 is known as an ORF, though its function is uncertain. This CDR3 contains 14 residues. The V end was cut by 4 bases, the J end by 3 bases, with 12 bases between. The CDR3 loop is CASSPCGRDTEAFF. DNA for the CDR3: TGCGCCAGCAGTCCCTGTGGCAGAGACACTGAAGCTTTCTTT.

This chain uses TRBV5-1 with TRBJ1-5; D is uncertain. CDR1 is SGHRS, CDR2 YFSETQ, per germline. Trimming stripped 0 bases from V and 0 bases from J, with 10 bases between. This CDR3 is built from 16 residues. CDR3 sequence: CASSLAPGGSNQPQHF. The CDR3 region has the DNA TGCGCCAGCAGCTTGGCCCCGGGTGGTAGCAATCAGCCCCAGCATTTT.

The chain employs TRBV28 and TRBJ1-5; D is ambiguous. V was shortened by 3 bases and J by 8 bases, with 17 bases between the two germline ends. Germline V gives CDR1 MDHEN, CDR2 SYDVKM. This CDR3 has 15 residues. The CDR3 bases are TGTGCCAGCAGTTTTGACCGGGGTGGCGAGGAGCCCCAGCATTTT. Translation gives CASSFDRGGEEPQHF.